This T cell receptor beta chain was retrieved from a study of blood T cell repertoires in COVID-19. In the study overall: Cohort 3 recovery required two negative PCRs, clearance, or symptom resolution. PBMCs, B-cell-depleted T cells, or T cells were the source of the cDNA or gDNA that made up the material.

Per the original data handling: Reference gene primer amplification gave estimated nucleated cell counts. The method was immunoSEQ multiplex PCR; TCRdb's version includes in-frame clones alone and lacks a portion of them. For V, J and clone size, that table is used; D and trimming come from the DNA. The sample holds about 280,000 clones, more than 75% seen once. Only one count was recorded for this clone. The CDR3 totals 11 residues. Germline V gives CDR1 SNHLY, CDR2 FYNNEI. V gave up 6 bases and J gave up 9 bases, with 12 bases separating them. The source of this sequence is a woman aged 60-75 years in a cohort exposed to, infected with or recovered from COVID-19 (not recorded which). The chain uses TRBV2 and TRBJ2-7; a weak D match, TRBD1 (6 bases). Specimen: PBMCs or T cells enriched from blood (not recorded which). CDR3 in amino acids: CASRTTGLQYF. CDR3 coding DNA: TGTGCCAGCAGGACGACAGGTCTGCAGTACTTC.